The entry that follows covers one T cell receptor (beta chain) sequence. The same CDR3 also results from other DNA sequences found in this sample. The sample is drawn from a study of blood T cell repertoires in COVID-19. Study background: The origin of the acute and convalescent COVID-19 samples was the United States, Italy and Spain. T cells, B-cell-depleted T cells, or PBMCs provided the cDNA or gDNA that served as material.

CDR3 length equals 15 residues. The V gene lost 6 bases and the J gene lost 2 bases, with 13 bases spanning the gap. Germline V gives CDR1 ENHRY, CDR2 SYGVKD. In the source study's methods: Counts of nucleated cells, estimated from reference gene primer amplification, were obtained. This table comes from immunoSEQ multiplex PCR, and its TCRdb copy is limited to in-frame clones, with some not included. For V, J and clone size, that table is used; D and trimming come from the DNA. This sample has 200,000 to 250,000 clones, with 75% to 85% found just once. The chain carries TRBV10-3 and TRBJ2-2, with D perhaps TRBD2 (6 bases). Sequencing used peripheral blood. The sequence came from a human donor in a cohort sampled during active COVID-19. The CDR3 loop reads CAISDGGANTGELFF. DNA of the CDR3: TGTGCCATCAGCGATGGCGGGGCCAACACCGGGGAGCTGTTTTTT.